Below are 3 T cell receptor beta chains sequenced from a single sample in a study of blood T cell repertoires in COVID-19. Only in-frame clones appear in the TCRdb table, and some are missing; sequencing was by immunoSEQ multiplex PCR. The sample lists approximately 89,000 clones; roughly 95% were seen once. Specimen: peripheral blood. The receptors were sampled from a human donor with active COVID-19. The donor label of this sample is uncertain.

This chain uses TRBV20-1 with TRBJ1-2; no clear D gene. This CDR3 has 11 residues. Trimming left V 1 base short and J 3 bases short, with 3 bases between. CDR1 and CDR2 from the germline V gene are DFQATT and SNEGSKA (reference sequence). The CDR3, as DNA: TGCAGTGCTAGAGTCGACTATGGCTACACCTTC. The encoded protein is CSARVDYGYTF.

The chain couples TRBV27 to TRBJ1-2; 9 positions match TRBD1. The CDR3 extends over 14 amino acids. Germline CDR1 and CDR2: MNHEY and SMNVEV (reference sequence). The ends lost 8 bases at V and 5 bases at J; junction bases unmatched: 9. The CDR3 DNA sequence: TGTGCCAGCCGAAGGACAGGGGAGGGATATGGCTACACCTTC. This sequence encodes CASRRTGEGYGYTF.

The CDR3 protein is CASSQRGEAFF. In DNA, the CDR3 is TGTGCCAGCAGCCAACGGGGGGAAGCTTTCTTT. The V gene is TRBV3-1 (or the pseudogene TRBV3-2), the J gene TRBJ1-1, with TRBD1 as a possible D gene (5 bases). This CDR3 contains 11 residues. Germline V CDR1 and CDR2: LGHDT, YNNKEL (reference sequence). Trimming cost V 2 bases and J 8 bases, with 6 bases left between them.